This T cell receptor beta chain appears in the sequencing data of a study of preoperative IRX-2 immunotherapy in early breast cancer. Treatment indicated: preoperative locoregional IRX-2 cytokine immunotherapy. Patients received preoperative, locoregional IRX-2 cytokine immunotherapy in a phase Ib study. V was pared by 10 bases and J by 6 bases, with 24 bases between. Germline CDR1 is MNHGY and CDR2 is SAAAGT. The CDR3 contains 15 residues. Sequencing was performed with immunoSEQ multiplex PCR; in TCRdb, only in-frame clones are kept and a portion is missing. The sample contains 700 to 850 clones, 65% to 80% of which appear only once.

This rearrangement joins TRBV6-8 to TRBJ1-2; tentatively, D is TRBD1 (6 bases). The specimen comprised tumor tissue, sampled before IRX-2 immunotherapy. The sequence derives from a human donor with breast cancer. DNA for the CDR3: TGTGCCATCAACTCTGACAGGCTACTATTTGATGGCTACACCTTC. As protein: CAINSDRLLFDGYTF.